The following is a T cell receptor (beta chain) sequence with its context. The ends were cut back, 2 bases at V and 5 bases at J, with 12 bases in the middle. The CDR3 is 14 residues long. Germline V gives CDR1 SGHTA, CDR2 FQGNSA. The sorted Tregs were CD4+CD25+CD127-/low cells. Constant-region reverse primers amplified full-length variable regions, followed by semi-nested Nested Universal Primer A PCR. TCRdb re-analysed the 5' RACE reads in MiXCR, keeping a single row per CDR3 protein. Of 7,100 or so distinct CDR3 sequences listed, about 73% were seen once; the top ten hold 4.5% to 5.5%. Sequenced: tumor-infiltrating Tregs sorted from the breast tumor. The source of this sequence is a female donor with breast cancer. The rearrangement links TRBV7-2 to TRBJ2-5; D possibly uses TRBD1 or TRBD2 (5 bases each). The CDR3 sequence is CASSLYSGQETQYF. CDR3 bases: TGTGCCAGCAGCTTATATTCGGGGCAGGAGACCCAGTACTTC.